These 30 T cell receptor beta chains were all obtained from the same sample, sequenced in a study of T-cell reconstitution after alpha-beta-depleted transplantation in children (dated by TCRdb to the mid-2010s). Library preparation used PCR. Sequenced on an Illumina HiSeq 2500. To normalize quantification of the TCRbeta repertoire, the TCR libraries were built with molecular barcoding that relied on unique molecular identifiers. The public reads were run again by TCRdb, first through fastp at Q25 and then through MiXCR, and only productive beta chains were kept. Each record represents a unique CDR3 protein, reported with the most common genes and DNA among its rows. The sample yields about 900,000 distinct CDR3 sequences; around 30% were counted once. The ten largest clones represent roughly 31% of the sample. Read against the paper, the sample's treatment or condition label means: allogeneic hematopoietic cell transplantation with graft depleted of TCRalphabeta T cells and CD19 B cells.

This specimen consisted of PBMCs, mostly from graft donor cells, obtained 360 days after TCRalphabeta/CD19-depleted stem cell transplant. The receptors shown here come from a boy younger than two who had a stem cell transplant for SCID, so the T cells may come from the graft donor.

The rearrangement links TRBV11-2 to TRBJ2-7; TRBD2 agrees at 7 bases. V lost 1 base to trimming and J lost 0 bases; unmatched junction nucleotides: 3. From germline, CDR1 is SGHAT and CDR2 FQNNGV. This CDR3 is built from 15 residues. CDR3 nucleotides: TGTGCCAGCAGCTTAGGACTAGCTAACTCCTACGAGCAGTACTTC. Protein product: CASSLGLANSYEQYF.

The chain recombines TRBV29-1 with TRBJ1-2; D is ambiguous. Germline V lookup: CDR1 SQVTM, CDR2 ANQGSEA. The V and J ends lost 6 bases and 2 bases respectively, with 7 bases between them. CDR3 length: 11 amino acids. The CDR3 region is CSVLGNYGYTF. The CDR3 DNA sequence: TGCAGCGTACTGGGGAACTATGGCTACACCTTC. Combining the CDR3 with reference TRBV29-1 and TRBJ1-2 gives the whole variable domain SAVISQKPSRDICQRGTSLTIQCQVDSQVTMMFWYRQQPGQSLTLIATANQGSEATYESGFVIDKFPISRPNLTFSTLTVSNMSPEDSSIYLCSVLGNYGYTFGSGTRLTVV.

Only one count was recorded for this clonotype. J is TRBJ2-7 and V is TRBV20-1; tentatively, D is TRBD2 (5 bases). This CDR3 is built from 12 residues. Trimming took 3 bases from V and 1 from J, leaving 7 bases between them. Germline V gene sequence: CDR1 DFQATT, CDR2 SNEGSKA (reference sequence). The CDR3 here is CSASKRSYEQYF. CDR3 coding DNA: TGCAGTGCTAGCAAGCGGTCCTACGAGCAGTACTTC.

This clonotype showed up just a few times. The V call is TRBV29-1, the J call TRBJ2-1; 9 bases agree with TRBD2. This CDR3 region has 12 residues. J lost 11 bases, V lost 3 bases, and 5 bases had no gene match. Per the germline V gene, CDR1 is SQVTM and CDR2 is ANQGSEA. Written as DNA, the CDR3 is TGCAGCGTTGAGGGGACTAGCCGTCAGCAGTTCTTC. This encodes CSVEGTSRQQFF.

This clonotype has just a few counts. V usage is TRBV14 and J usage is TRBJ2-3; D might be TRBD1 (5 bases). CDR3 length equals 17 residues. Germline lookup yields CDR1 SGHDN and CDR2 FVKESK. Trimming removed 3 bases at V and 2 bases at J, with 18 bases between. The CDR3 spells CASSHHRNMYDTDTQYF. The CDR3 nucleotides are TGTGCCAGCAGCCACCACAGGAACATGTACGACACAGATACGCAGTATTTT.

V and J are TRBV7-3 and TRBJ2-7, with 7 positions matching TRBD1. Per germline, CDR1 SGHTA and CDR2 FQGTGA. J was trimmed by 0 bases and V by 1 base; bases with no gene match: 21. The CDR3 extends over 21 amino acids. CDR3 residues: CASSLRGIQGFTQLRSYEQYF. The CDR3 DNA sequence: TGTGCCAGCAGCTTAAGGGGAATACAGGGGTTTACTCAATTACGCTCCTACGAGCAGTACTTC.

V usage is TRBV28 and J usage is TRBJ1-2; 12 nucleotides match TRBD1. CDR3 length equals 17 residues. V gave up 5 bases and J gave up 8 bases; unmatched junction bases: 15. CDR1 and CDR2 from the germline V gene are MDHEN and SYDVKM. CDR3 sequence (DNA): TGTGCCAGCAGTCCAAGCGCGGGGGACAGGGGGCAGAGGGGCTACACCTTC. Encoded protein: CASSPSAGDRGQRGYTF.

The J gene is TRBJ1-5, the V gene TRBV12-3 or TRBV12-4, with 9 bases matching TRBD1. CDR3 size: 14 residues. V lost 6 bases to trimming and J lost 7 bases; unmatched junction nucleotides: 7. DNA for the CDR3: TGTGCCAGCAGGGAGGACAGGGGCGGACAGCCCCAGCATTTT. Translated: CASREDRGGQPQHF.

The chain combines TRBV7-2 with TRBJ2-5, with no clear D. Looked up from germline, CDR1 is SGHTA and CDR2 is FQGNSA. V dropped 1 base and J dropped 5 bases, with 17 bases sitting between them. CDR3 length: 16 residues. The CDR3 DNA follows: TGTGCCAGCAGCTTAGTGCCGTTTCGACTGGAGGAGACCCAGTACTTC. Residues: CASSLVPFRLEETQYF.

V gene TRBV5-1 combines with J gene TRBJ2-7; perhaps TRBD2 as D (6 bases). The germline V gene has CDR1 SGHRS and CDR2 YFSETQ. The CDR3 runs to 17 residues. V was clipped by 0 bases and J by 3 bases, with 19 bases between them. The CDR3 sequence: CASSLEGLSRMVYEQYF. The DNA of the CDR3 is TGCGCCAGCAGCTTGGAAGGACTAAGTCGGATGGTCTACGAGCAGTACTTC.

This clonotype was detected only a few times. The rearrangement joins TRBV7-2 to TRBJ2-5; possible D gene TRBD1, 5 bases. This CDR3 has 17 residues. Trimming removed 0 bases from V and 0 bases from J, with 14 bases in between. The germline V gene has CDR1 SGHTA and CDR2 FQGNSA. The CDR3 DNA is TGTGCCAGCAGCTTAGCGAACCAGGGCTATTACCAAGAGACCCAGTACTTC. As protein: CASSLANQGYYQETQYF.

This chain links TRBV5-1 with TRBJ2-3; TRBD2 aligns across 10 bases. Germline V gives CDR1 SGHRS, CDR2 YFSETQ. The CDR3 covers 15 residues. Trimming took 4 bases from V and 8 from J; bases not matched to a gene: 10. Here the CDR3 DNA reads TGCGCCAGCAGCCCCGAAACTAGCGGGGAGACTACGCAGTATTTT. Its protein product is CASSPETSGETTQYF.

V gene TRBV12-3 or TRBV12-4 combines with J gene TRBJ1-5; maybe TRBD1 (5 bases). V lost 7 bases and J 9 bases, leaving 16 bases between the germline ends. The CDR3 sequence is 13 residues long. This CDR3 is CASTTSGGRPQHF. The CDR3, as DNA: TGTGCCAGCACTACATCCGGGGGTCGGCCCCAGCATTTT.

About this clonotype itself: Possible read error: a much larger clone is one base away. The CDR3 coding sequence is TGTGCCAGCAGTTTAGGTCTGGGCCCCGGGGAGCTGTTATTT. Translating it yields CASSLGLGPGELLF. The V call is TRBV28, the J call TRBJ2-2; maybe TRBD2 (5 bases). This CDR3 spans 14 amino acids. CDR1 MDHEN and CDR2 SYDVKM come from the germline V gene.

The rearrangement joins TRBV20-1 to TRBJ2-2; D is tentatively TRBD1 or TRBD2 (6 bases each). V lost 5 bases and J 8 bases, leaving 24 bases between the germline ends. CDR3 size: 16 residues. Germline CDR1 is DFQATT and CDR2 is SNEGSKA (reference sequence). The CDR3 loop is CSAPPGAVPGGGELFF. The CDR3 nucleotides read TGCAGTGCTCCACCGGGGGCGGTCCCCGGCGGAGGGGAGCTGTTTTTT.

The chain joins TRBV7-6 to TRBJ1-3; D uncertain. Germline V CDR1 and CDR2: SGHVS, FNYEAQ. The germline V and J ends were trimmed by 1 base and 0 bases, with 10 bases remaining between them. CDR3 length: 16 amino acids. DNA of the CDR3: TGTGCCAGCAGCTTAGAGTCCAGAACCTCTGGAAACACCATATATTTT. Protein product: CASSLESRTSGNTIYF.

V is TRBV7-8 and J is TRBJ1-4; the D gene is possibly TRBD1 (5 bases). In germline, CDR1 is SGHVS, CDR2 FQNEAQ. The CDR3 has 15 amino acids. The V end lost 5 bases, the J end lost 4 bases, and 14 bases lay between the germline ends. This CDR3 reads CASSLRGRINEKLFF. For the CDR3, the DNA is TGTGCCAGCAGCCTCCGGGGCCGGATTAATGAAAAACTGTTTTTT.

The chain joins TRBV12-3 or TRBV12-4 to TRBJ2-2, with D unresolved. The CDR3 is 15 amino acids. Trimming stripped 4 bases from V and 1 base from J, with 10 bases between. CDR3 DNA sequence: TGTGCCAGCAGTTCGGACCTTCTGAACACCGGGGAGCTGTTTTTT. This translates into CASSSDLLNTGELFF.

This chain joins TRBV7-2 and TRBJ2-3; perhaps D is TRBD1 or TRBD2 (5 bases each). Germline values: CDR1 SGHTA, CDR2 FQGNSA. V lost 3 bases, J lost 6 bases, and 10 bases lay in between. This CDR3 comprises 13 residues. CDR3 amino acids: CASSFRERDTQYF. The CDR3 DNA reads as TGTGCCAGCAGCTTCAGGGAGAGGGATACGCAGTATTTT.

The chain carries TRBV6-6 and TRBJ2-3, with no clear D. The V end was cut by 6 bases, the J end by 9 bases, with 16 bases between. This CDR3 is built from 13 residues. The V gene's germline CDR1 is MNHNY and CDR2 SVGAGI (reference sequence). This chain's CDR3 is CASSHLSWGTQYF. The CDR3 coding sequence is TGTGCCAGCAGCCACCTCTCTTGGGGAACGCAGTATTTT.

V usage is TRBV3-1 and J usage is TRBJ2-3; D ambiguous. V lost 3 bases to trimming and J lost 1 base, with 11 bases between them. CDR3 length equals 15 residues. CDR1 and CDR2 (germline): LGHDT, YNNKEL (reference sequence). CDR3 nucleotide sequence: TGTGCCAGCAGCCACAGTGCCGCGGGCACAGATACGCAGTATTTT. Encoded protein: CASSHSAAGTDTQYF.

This chain connects TRBV30 to TRBJ2-1, with 7 bases identical to TRBD2. The CDR3 has 18 amino acids. The germline V gene encodes CDR1 GTSNPN and CDR2 SVGIG (reference sequence). The J segment lost 8 bases and the V segment lost 2 bases, leaving 21 bases of the junction unmatched. In DNA form, the CDR3 reads TGTGCCTGGAGTAGCGAGTGGGGTCGTACTAAGCGGGGCGATGAGCAGTTCTTC. This codes for CAWSSEWGRTKRGDEQFF. The full variable domain, its missing parts supplied by reference TRBV30 and TRBJ2-1, is SQTIHQWPATLVQPVGSPLSLECTVEGTSNPNLYWYRQAAGRGLQLLFYSVGIGQISSEVPQNLSASRPQDRQFILSSKKLLLSDSGFYLCAWSSEWGRTKRGDEQFFGPGTRLTVL.

This clonotype was seen repeatedly, ten times or more. The V and J genes are TRBV29-1 and TRBJ2-3; 9 nucleotides line up with TRBD1. The CDR3 covers 18 residues. The trim removed 7 bases at V and 0 bases at J, leaving 17 bases unmatched. Germline V gene data show CDR1 as SQVTM and CDR2 as ANQGSEA. The CDR3 sequence is CSGAPGTGYLLSTDTQYF. The CDR3 region has the DNA TGCAGCGGAGCACCGGGGACAGGGTATCTTTTGAGCACAGATACGCAGTATTTT.

V usage is TRBV5-1 and J usage is TRBJ2-6; no definite D call. Trimming left V 0 bases short and J 0 bases short, with 13 bases between. The CDR3 totals 18 residues. The V gene's germline CDR1 is SGHRS and CDR2 YFSETQ. The CDR3 DNA follows: TGCGCCAGCAGCTTGGTTTCCAACAGAATCTCTGGGGCCAACGTCCTGACTTTC. Amino acid sequence: CASSLVSNRISGANVLTF.

The V and J genes are TRBV4-3 and TRBJ2-1; D is perhaps TRBD2 (6 bases). The CDR3 has 17 amino acids. Trimming removed 3 bases at V and 4 bases at J, with 19 bases between. Germline V gene data show CDR1 as LGHNA and CDR2 as YSLEER. CDR3 region: CASSHPSVAEEYNEQFF. The CDR3 coding sequence is TGCGCCAGCAGCCATCCTTCCGTAGCGGAAGAGTACAATGAGCAGTTCTTC.

This clonotype was seen more than once but under ten times. The chain joins TRBV4-1 to TRBJ2-7; D may be TRBD2 (5 bases). The CDR3 totals 16 residues. V lost 1 base, J lost 1 base, and 14 bases lay in between. Per germline, CDR1 MGHRA and CDR2 YSYEKL. DNA for the CDR3: TGCGCCAGCAGCCAAGTCGCGAGGGATAAATCCTACGAGCAGTACTTC. It encodes CASSQVARDKSYEQYF.

V gene TRBV12-3 or TRBV12-4 combines with J gene TRBJ2-2, with a possible D match to TRBD2 (7 bases). The CDR3 is 15 amino acids. V shed 11 bases and J shed 3 bases, with 19 bases lying between them. CDR3 in amino acids: CAPGGPGDDTGELFF. CDR3 sequence (DNA): TGTGCCCCCGGGGGGCCAGGGGACGACACCGGGGAGCTGTTTTTT.

The V and J genes are TRBV5-1 and TRBJ2-7; 8 bases are a match to TRBD2. Trimming at V came to 4 bases and at J to 5 bases, leaving 14 bases not matched to a gene. Germline CDR1 reads SGHRS; CDR2 reads YFSETQ. The CDR3 has 16 residues. CDR3 bases: TGCGCCAGCAGCGGGGCCACCCGCGGGGGGATTGACGAGCAGTACTTC. Translated: CASSGATRGGIDEQYF.

The chain combines TRBV29-1 with TRBJ1-2; 8 nucleotides align to TRBD1. The CDR3 spans 14 residues. CDR1 is SQVTM, CDR2 ANQGSEA, per germline. V trimming: 0 bases; J trimming: 7 bases; junction bases outside the gene matches: 7. DNA for the CDR3: TGCAGCGTTGAAGATGGGGCAGGGGGCAGTGGCTACACCTTC. It specifies CSVEDGAGGSGYTF.

J is TRBJ2-5 and V is TRBV7-9; 7 bases fit TRBD1. V shed 1 base and J 6 bases; nucleotides not matched to a gene: 8. The CDR3 contains 15 residues. Germline-derived CDR1 and CDR2 are SEHNR and FQNEAQ (reference sequence). The CDR3 DNA reads as TGTGCCAGCAGCTTAGAACAGACAGGGCGAAAGACCCAGTACTTC. This gives the protein CASSLEQTGRKTQYF.